The clone carrying this T cell receptor (beta chain) came up once. Its antigen is still unknown. The entry originates in a study of cytomegalovirus exposure and HLA in healthy donors. Germline V gene lookup returns CDR1 MDHEN and CDR2 SYDVKM. The V end was cut by 4 bases, the J end by 4 bases, with 14 bases between. The CDR3 has 15 amino acids. Vbeta (60) and Jbeta (13) primers were used in the PCR. TCRdb keeps only in-frame clones here, not all; method: immunoSEQ multiplex PCR. The repertoire holds some 60,000 clones, 70% to 75% seen once, with 5% to 7% in the top ten. Study-level findings and limits: A few CMV-associated chains were confirmed in vitro to be specific for CMV antigens.

The sequence derives from a woman aged 25 to 39 in good health and CMV-seronegative. Sample: PBMCs. The chain recombines TRBV28 with TRBJ2-4; D is possibly TRBD1 (6 bases). DNA for the CDR3: TGTGCCAGCAGTTGGACGGGACAAGCTAAAAACATTCAGTACTTC. It is translated as CASSWTGQAKNIQYF.